The 5 T cell receptor beta chains presented below share a single source sample, sequenced in a study of CD8+ T cells in alopecia areata (dated by TCRdb to between 2017 and 2018). This specimen's time point label, interpreted: baseline before oral tofacitinib. Receptor amplification or capture employed the immunoSEQ multiplex PCR assay. RNA was extracted from all samples and reverse transcribed into cDNA, which served as template for TCR sequencing. The immuneACCESS repertoire file appears here via TCRdb, limited to in-frame rearrangements. These files lack a portion of the clones; in checked studies, under half of the deficit traces to unresolved V genes, and the cause of the others is not known. Counted in this sample were over 150,000 clones; 59% of them appeared once. Approximately 14% of the sample is in the top ten clones. The specimen comprised CD4+ T cells sorted from blood, sampled at week 0. The receptors derive from a human donor with alopecia areata.

This chain's CDR3 is CASSLEASMDNTGELFF. The DNA for the CDR3 is TGCGCCAGCAGCTTGGAGGCTAGCATGGATAACACCGGGGAGCTGTTTTTT. The gene calls are TRBV5-1 and TRBJ2-2, with D perhaps TRBD2 (5 bases). The CDR3 contains 17 residues. V gave up 0 bases and J gave up 2 bases, with 14 bases separating them. CDR1 and CDR2 from the germline V gene are SGHRS and YFSETQ.

Worth noting for this clone: An end of the junction does not agree with germline; a read error may underlie this. The J gene is TRBJ2-3, the V gene TRBV18; D perhaps matches TRBD2 (6 bases). This CDR3 region has 15 residues. From germline, CDR1 is KGHSH and CDR2 LQKENI. The CDR3, as DNA: TGTGCCAGCTCACCCCGGGACTTATTCACAGATTCGCAGTATTTT. Its protein is CASSPRDLFTDSQYF.

The chain uses TRBV13 and TRBJ2-1; 14 bases map to TRBD2. Germline lookup yields CDR1 PRHDT and CDR2 FYEKMQ (reference sequence). The CDR3 runs 15 residues. After removal of 5 bases from V and 15 bases from J, the junction contained 12 bases not matched to a gene. CDR3 protein: CASSTPGTSGGDRFF. Written as DNA, the CDR3 is TGTGCCAGCAGCACTCCCGGGACTAGCGGGGGCGACAGGTTCTTC. Together with reference TRBV13 and TRBJ2-1, the CDR3 gives the full variable domain: AAGVIQSPRHLIKEKRETATLKCYPIPRHDTVYWYQQGPGQDPQFLISFYEKMQSDKGSIPDRFSAQQFSDYHSELNMSSLELGDSALYFCASSTPGTSGGDRFFGPGTRLTVL.

This clone was seen only a few times. The chain is built from TRBV30 and TRBJ2-7; no reliable D call. In germline, CDR1 is GTSNPN, CDR2 SVGIG (reference sequence). The germline V and J ends were trimmed by 2 bases and 5 bases, with 10 bases remaining between them. The CDR3 has 12 residues. The CDR3 reads CAWSYSRHEQYF. The DNA of the CDR3 is TGTGCCTGGAGTTACAGCCGGCACGAGCAGTACTTC. Together with reference TRBV30 and TRBJ2-7, the CDR3 gives the full variable domain: SQTIHQWPATLVQPVGSPLSLECTVEGTSNPNLYWYRQAAGRGLQLLFYSVGIGQISSEVPQNLSASRPQDRQFILSSKKLLLSDSGFYLCAWSYSRHEQYFGPGTRLTVT.

This clone came up a few times. This specimen includes other DNA sequences encoding the same CDR3. J is TRBJ2-6 and V is TRBV7-9, with a weak D call TRBD2 (6 bases). CDR1 is SEHNR and CDR2 is FQNEAQ in the germline V gene (reference sequence). Trimming left V 5 bases short and J 2 bases short, with 10 bases between. This CDR3 is built from 15 residues. DNA for the CDR3: TGTGCCAGCAGCCTCGGGGGAGCTGGGGCCAACGTCCTGACTTTC. It translates to CASSLGGAGANVLTF.